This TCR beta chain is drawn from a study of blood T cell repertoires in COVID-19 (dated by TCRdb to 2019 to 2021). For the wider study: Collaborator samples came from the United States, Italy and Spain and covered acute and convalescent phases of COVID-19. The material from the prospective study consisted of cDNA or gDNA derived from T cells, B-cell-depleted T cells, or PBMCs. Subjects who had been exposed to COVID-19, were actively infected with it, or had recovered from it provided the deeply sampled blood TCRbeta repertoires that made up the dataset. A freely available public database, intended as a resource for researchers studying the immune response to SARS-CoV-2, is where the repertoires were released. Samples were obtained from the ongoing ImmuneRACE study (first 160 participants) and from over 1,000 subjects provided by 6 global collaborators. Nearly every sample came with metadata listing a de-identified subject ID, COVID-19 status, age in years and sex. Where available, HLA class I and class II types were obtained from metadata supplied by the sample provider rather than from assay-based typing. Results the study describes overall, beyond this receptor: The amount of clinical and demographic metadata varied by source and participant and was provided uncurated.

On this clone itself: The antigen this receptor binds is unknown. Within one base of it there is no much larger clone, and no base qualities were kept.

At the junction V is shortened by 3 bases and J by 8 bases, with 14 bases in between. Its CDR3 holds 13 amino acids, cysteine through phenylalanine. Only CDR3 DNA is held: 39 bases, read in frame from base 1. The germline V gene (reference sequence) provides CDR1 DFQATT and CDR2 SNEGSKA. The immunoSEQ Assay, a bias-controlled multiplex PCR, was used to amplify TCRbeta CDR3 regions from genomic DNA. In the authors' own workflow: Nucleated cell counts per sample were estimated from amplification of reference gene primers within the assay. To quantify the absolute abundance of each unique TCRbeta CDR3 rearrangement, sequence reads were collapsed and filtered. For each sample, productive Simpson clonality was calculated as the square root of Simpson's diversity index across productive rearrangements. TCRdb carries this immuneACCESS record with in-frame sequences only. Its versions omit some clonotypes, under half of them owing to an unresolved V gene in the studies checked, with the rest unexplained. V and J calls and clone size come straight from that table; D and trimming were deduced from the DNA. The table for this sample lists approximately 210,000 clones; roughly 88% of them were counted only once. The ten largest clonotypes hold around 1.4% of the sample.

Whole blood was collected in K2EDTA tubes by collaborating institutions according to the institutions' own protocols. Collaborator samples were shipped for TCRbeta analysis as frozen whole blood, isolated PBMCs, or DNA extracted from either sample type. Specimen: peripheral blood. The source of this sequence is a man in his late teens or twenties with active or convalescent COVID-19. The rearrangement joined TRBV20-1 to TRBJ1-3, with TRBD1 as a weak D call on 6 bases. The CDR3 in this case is CSASQGMRDTIYF. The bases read TGCAGTGCTAGTCAGGGGATGCGAGACACCATATATTTT.